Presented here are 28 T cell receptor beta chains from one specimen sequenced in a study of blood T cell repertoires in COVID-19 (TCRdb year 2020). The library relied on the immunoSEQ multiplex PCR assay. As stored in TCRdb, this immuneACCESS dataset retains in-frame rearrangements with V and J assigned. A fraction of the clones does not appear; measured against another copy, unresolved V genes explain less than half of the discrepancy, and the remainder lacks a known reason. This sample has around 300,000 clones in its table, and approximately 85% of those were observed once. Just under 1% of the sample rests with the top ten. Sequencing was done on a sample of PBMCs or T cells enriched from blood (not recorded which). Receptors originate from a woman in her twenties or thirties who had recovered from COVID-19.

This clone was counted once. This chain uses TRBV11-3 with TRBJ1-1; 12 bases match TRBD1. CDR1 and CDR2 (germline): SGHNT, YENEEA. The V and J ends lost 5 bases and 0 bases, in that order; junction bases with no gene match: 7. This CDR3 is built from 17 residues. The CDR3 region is CASSIRDRGPLNTEAFF. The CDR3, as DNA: TGTGCCAGCAGCATCCGGGACAGGGGGCCTCTGAACACTGAAGCTTTCTTT.

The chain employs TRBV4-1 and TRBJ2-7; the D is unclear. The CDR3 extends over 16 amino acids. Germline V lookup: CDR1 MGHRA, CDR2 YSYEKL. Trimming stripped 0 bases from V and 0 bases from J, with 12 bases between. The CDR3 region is CASSQDYGFLSYEQYF. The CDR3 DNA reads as TGCGCCAGCAGCCAAGATTACGGGTTCCTCTCCTACGAGCAGTACTTC.

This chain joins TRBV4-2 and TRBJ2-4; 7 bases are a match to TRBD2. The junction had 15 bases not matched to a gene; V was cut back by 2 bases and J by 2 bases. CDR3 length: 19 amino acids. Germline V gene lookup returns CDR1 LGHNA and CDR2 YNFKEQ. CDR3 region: CASSQFPPEAGESKNIQYF. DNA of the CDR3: TGTGCCAGCAGCCAATTCCCGCCTGAGGCGGGAGAGTCCAAAAACATTCAGTACTTC.

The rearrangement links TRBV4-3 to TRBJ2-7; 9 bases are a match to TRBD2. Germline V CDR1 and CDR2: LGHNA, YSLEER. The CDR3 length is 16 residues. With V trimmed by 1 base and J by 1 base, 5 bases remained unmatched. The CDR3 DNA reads TGCGCCAGCAGCCAAGGGGTAGCGGGGGATTCCTACGAGCAGTACTTC. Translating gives CASSQGVAGDSYEQYF.

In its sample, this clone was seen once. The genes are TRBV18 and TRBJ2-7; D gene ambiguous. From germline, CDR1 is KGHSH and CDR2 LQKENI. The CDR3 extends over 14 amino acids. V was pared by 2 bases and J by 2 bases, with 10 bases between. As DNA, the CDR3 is TGTGCCAGCTCACCAAGTGAGGATGCCTACGAGCAGTACTTC. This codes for CASSPSEDAYEQYF. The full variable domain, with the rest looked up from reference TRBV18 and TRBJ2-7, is NAGVMQNPRHLVRRRGQEARLRCSPMKGHSHVYWYRQLPEEGLKFMVYLQKENIIDESGMPKERFSAEFPKEGPSILRIQQVVRGDSAAYFCASSPSEDAYEQYFGPGTRLTVT.

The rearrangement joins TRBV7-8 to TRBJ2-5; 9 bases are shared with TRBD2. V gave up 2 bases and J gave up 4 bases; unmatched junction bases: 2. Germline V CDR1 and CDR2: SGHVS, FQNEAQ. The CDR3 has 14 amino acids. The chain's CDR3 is CASSLISGGETQYF. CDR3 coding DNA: TGTGCCAGCAGCTTAATTAGCGGGGGAGAGACCCAGTACTTC.

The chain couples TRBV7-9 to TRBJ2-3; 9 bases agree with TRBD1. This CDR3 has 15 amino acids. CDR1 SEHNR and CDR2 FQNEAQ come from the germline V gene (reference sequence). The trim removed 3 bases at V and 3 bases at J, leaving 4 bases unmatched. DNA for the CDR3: TGTGCCAGCAGCTTCCGGGACAGGGTAACAGATACGCAGTATTTT. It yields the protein CASSFRDRVTDTQYF.

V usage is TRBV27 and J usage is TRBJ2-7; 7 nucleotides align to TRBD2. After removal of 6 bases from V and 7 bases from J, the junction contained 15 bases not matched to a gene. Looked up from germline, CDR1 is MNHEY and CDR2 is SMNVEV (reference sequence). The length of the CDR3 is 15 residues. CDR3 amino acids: CASSLRLAPRREQYF. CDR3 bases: TGTGCCAGCAGCCTTAGACTAGCTCCCAGACGGGAGCAGTACTTC.

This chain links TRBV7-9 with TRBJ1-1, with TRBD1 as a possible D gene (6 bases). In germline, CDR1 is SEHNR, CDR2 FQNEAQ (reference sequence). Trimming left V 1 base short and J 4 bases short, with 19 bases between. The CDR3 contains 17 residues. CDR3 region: CASSLGTVALGSTEAFF. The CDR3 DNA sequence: TGTGCCAGCAGCTTAGGGACAGTCGCCCTTGGTAGCACTGAAGCTTTCTTT.

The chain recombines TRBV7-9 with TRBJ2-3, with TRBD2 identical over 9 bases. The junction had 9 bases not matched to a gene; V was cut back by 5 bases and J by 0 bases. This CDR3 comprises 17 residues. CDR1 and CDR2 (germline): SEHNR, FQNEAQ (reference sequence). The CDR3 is CASSARAAGGSTDTQYF. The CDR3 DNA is TGTGCCAGCAGCGCCCGGGCGGCGGGAGGGAGCACAGATACGCAGTATTTT. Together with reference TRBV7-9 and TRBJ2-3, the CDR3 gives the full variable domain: DTGVSQNPRHKITKRGQNVTFRCDPISEHNRLYWYRQTLGQGPEFLTYFQNEAQLEKSRLLSDRFSAERPKGSFSTLEIQRTEQGDSAMYLCASSARAAGGSTDTQYFGPGTRLTVL.

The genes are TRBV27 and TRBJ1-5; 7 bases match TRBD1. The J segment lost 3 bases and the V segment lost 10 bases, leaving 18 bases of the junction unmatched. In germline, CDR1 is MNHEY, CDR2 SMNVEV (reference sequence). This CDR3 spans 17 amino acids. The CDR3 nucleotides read TGTGCCACCAGGTGGGATCGACAGGGCCCGAACAATCAGCCCCAGCATTTT. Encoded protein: CATRWDRQGPNNQPQHF.

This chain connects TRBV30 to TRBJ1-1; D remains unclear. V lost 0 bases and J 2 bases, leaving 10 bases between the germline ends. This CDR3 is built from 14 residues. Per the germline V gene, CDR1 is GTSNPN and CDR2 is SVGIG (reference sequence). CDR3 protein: CAWSVGSRNTEAFF. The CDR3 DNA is TGTGCCTGGAGTGTGGGCAGCCGTAACACTGAAGCTTTCTTT.

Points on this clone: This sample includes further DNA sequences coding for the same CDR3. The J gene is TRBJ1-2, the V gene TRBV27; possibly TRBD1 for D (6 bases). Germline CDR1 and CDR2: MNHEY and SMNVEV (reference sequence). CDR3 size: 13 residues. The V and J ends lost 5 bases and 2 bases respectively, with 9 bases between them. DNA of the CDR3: TGTGCCAGCAGTGGCCAGGGGAACTATGGCTACACCTTC. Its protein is CASSGQGNYGYTF.

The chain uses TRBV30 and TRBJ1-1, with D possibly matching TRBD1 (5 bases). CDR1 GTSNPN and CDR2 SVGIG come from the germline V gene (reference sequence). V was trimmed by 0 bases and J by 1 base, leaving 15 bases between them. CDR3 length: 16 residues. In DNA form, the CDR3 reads TGTGCCTGGAGTGTAACGGGGGAGACAGCGAACACTGAAGCTTTCTTT. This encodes CAWSVTGETANTEAFF. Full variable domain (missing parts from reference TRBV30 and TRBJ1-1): SQTIHQWPATLVQPVGSPLSLECTVEGTSNPNLYWYRQAAGRGLQLLFYSVGIGQISSEVPQNLSASRPQDRQFILSSKKLLLSDSGFYLCAWSVTGETANTEAFFGQGTRLTVV.

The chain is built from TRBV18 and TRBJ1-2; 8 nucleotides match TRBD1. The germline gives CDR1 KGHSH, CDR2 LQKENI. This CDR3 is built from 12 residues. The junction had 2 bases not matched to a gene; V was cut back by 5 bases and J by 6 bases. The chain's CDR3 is CASSSDRDGYTF. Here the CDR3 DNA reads TGTGCCAGCTCATCGGACAGGGATGGCTACACCTTC.

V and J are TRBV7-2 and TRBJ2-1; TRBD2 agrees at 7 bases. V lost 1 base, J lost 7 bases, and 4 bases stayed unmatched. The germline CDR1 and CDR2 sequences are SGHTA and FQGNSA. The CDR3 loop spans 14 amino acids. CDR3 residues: CASSLGLAANEQFF. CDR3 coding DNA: TGTGCCAGCAGCTTAGGGCTAGCGGCAAATGAGCAGTTCTTC.

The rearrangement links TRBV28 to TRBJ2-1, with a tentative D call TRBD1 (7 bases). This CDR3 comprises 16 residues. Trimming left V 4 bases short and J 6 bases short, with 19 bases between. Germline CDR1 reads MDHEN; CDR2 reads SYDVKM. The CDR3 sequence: CASSYSTGWGGNEQFF. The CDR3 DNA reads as TGTGCCAGCAGTTACTCGACAGGGTGGGGAGGCAATGAGCAGTTCTTC.

This CDR3 reads CATYPGGGAFRQFF. DNA for the CDR3: TGTGCCACCTACCCGGGCGGGGGGGCGTTTAGGCAGTTCTTC. The chain links TRBV7-8 to TRBJ2-1; TRBD2 aligns across 9 bases. The CDR3 is 14 residues long. Per the germline V gene, CDR1 is SGHVS and CDR2 is FQNEAQ. J was trimmed by 12 bases and V by 10 bases; bases with no gene match: 16.

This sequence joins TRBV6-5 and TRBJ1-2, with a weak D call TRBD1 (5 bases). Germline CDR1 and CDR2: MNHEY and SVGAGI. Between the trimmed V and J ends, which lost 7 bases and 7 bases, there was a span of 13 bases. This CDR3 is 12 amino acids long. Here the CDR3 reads CASTPGSSGYTF. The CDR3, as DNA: TGTGCCAGCACCCCAGGGTCGAGTGGCTACACCTTC.

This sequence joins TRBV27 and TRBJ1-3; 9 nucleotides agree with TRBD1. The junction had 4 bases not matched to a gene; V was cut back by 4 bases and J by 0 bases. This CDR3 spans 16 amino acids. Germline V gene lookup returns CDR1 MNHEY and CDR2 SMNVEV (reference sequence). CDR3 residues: CASSSLTGGSGNTIYF. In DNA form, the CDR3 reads TGTGCCAGCAGTTCGTTGACAGGGGGCTCTGGAAACACCATATATTTT.

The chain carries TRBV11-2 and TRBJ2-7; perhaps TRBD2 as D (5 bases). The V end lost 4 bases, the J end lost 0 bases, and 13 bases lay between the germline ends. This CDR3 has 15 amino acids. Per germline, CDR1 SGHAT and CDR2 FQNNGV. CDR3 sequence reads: CASSSSPASSYEQYF. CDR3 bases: TGTGCCAGCAGCTCTAGCCCGGCAAGCTCCTACGAGCAGTACTTC.

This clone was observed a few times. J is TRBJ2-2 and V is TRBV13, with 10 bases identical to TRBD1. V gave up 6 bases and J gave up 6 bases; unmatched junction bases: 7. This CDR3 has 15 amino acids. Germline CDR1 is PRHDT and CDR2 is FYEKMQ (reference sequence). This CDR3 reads CASRWDRGSPGELFF. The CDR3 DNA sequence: TGTGCCAGCAGATGGGACAGGGGATCCCCCGGGGAGCTGTTTTTT.

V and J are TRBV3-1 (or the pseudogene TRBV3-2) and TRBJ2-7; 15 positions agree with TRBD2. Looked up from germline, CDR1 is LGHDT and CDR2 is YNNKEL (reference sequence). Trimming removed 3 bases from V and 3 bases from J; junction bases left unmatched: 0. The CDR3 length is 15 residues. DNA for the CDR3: TGTGCCAGCAGCCAGGGACTAGCGGGAGGCTACGAGCAGTACTTC. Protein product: CASSQGLAGGYEQYF.

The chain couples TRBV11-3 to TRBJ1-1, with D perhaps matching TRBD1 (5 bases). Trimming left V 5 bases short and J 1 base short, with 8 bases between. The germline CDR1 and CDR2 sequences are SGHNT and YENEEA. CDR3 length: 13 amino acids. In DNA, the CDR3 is TGTGCCAGCAGCGCCACAGGGAACACTGAAGCTTTCTTT. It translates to CASSATGNTEAFF. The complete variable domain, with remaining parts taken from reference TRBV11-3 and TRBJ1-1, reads EAGVVQSPRYKIIEKKQPVAFWCNPISGHNTLYWYLQNLGQGPELLIRYENEEAVDDSQLPKDRFSAERLKGVDSTLKIQPAELGDSAVYLCASSATGNTEAFFGQGTRLTVV.

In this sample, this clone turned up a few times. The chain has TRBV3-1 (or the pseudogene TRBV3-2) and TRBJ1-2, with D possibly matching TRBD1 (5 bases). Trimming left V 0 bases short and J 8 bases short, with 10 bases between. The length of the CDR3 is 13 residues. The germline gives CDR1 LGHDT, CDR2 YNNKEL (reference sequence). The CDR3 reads CASSQDPGFGYTF. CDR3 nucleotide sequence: TGTGCCAGCAGCCAAGATCCAGGGTTCGGCTACACCTTC.

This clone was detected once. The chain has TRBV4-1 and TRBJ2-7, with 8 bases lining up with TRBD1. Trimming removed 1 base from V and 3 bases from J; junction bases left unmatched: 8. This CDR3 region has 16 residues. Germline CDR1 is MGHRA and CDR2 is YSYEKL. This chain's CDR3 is CASSQAQGASHYEQYF. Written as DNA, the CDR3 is TGCGCCAGCAGCCAAGCTCAGGGGGCTAGCCACTACGAGCAGTACTTC.

DNA of the CDR3: TGTGCCAGCAGCTTTTCAGGGATTGAAGCTTTCTTT. It encodes CASSFSGIEAFF. The chain couples TRBV7-2 to TRBJ1-1; tentatively, D is TRBD1 (5 bases). The CDR3 contains 12 residues. V was pared by 3 bases and J by 7 bases, with 9 bases between. Germline V CDR1 and CDR2: SGHTA, FQGNSA. Combining the CDR3 with reference TRBV7-2 and TRBJ1-1 gives the whole variable domain GAGVSQSPSNKVTEKGKDVELRCDPISGHTALYWYRQSLGQGLEFLIYFQGNSAPDKSGLPSDRFSAERTGGSVSTLTIQRTQQEDSAVYLCASSFSGIEAFFGQGTRLTVV.

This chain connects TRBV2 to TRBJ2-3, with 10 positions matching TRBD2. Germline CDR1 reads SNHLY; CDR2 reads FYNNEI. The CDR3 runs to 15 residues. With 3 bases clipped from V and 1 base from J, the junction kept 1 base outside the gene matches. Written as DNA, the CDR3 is TGTGCCAGCAGTGAGGGGACTAGCGGCACAGATACGCAGTATTTT. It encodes CASSEGTSGTDTQYF.